These T cell receptor beta chains were read from a single sample in a study of PD-L1 blockade in urothelial cancer. Produced via immunoSEQ multiplex PCR; TCRdb's table is partial and in-frame only. The sample shows around 100,000 clones, approximately 90% of them seen only once. This specimen was PBMCs, taken around atezolizumab (anti-PD-L1) treatment. These receptors originate from a woman older than 75 with urothelial cancer. Each CDR3 is given with its conserved first and last residue. A D gene is named only where the DNA matches it firmly. Clone size is stated in some rows and not others, as once, few, many or a class when expanded.

cdr3_nt	cdr3_aa	d_call	v_call	clone_size	j_call
TGTGCCAGCACCCGCACTAGCGGGAGAAAAGAGCAGTACTTC	CASTRTSGRKEQYF	TRBD2	TRBV28	NA	TRBJ2-7
TGTGCCAGCAGTGGTAGGACAGCCAGAATCTACGAGCAGTACTTC	CASSGRTARIYEQYF	NA	TRBV25-1	few	TRBJ2-7
TGTGCCAGCCGGGGCGGGGGGGCCTACGAGCAGTACTTC	CASRGGGAYEQYF	TRBD2	TRBV5-4	NA	TRBJ2-7
TGTGCCTGGACAGGGACAGATACGCAGTATTTT	CAWTGTDTQYF	NA	TRBV30	NA	TRBJ2-3
TGTGCCAGCCGATCGGCTAGCGGGTCGACCTACGAGCAGTACTTC	CASRSASGSTYEQYF	TRBD2	TRBV28	NA	TRBJ2-7
TGCGCCAGCAGCCCAGCGGGAGTGGGCACAGATACGCAGTATTTT	CASSPAGVGTDTQYF	TRBD2	TRBV5-1	NA	TRBJ2-3
TGTGCCAGCAGTTTGCCGAGATACGAGCAGTACTTC	CASSLPRYEQYF	NA	TRBV28	NA	TRBJ2-7
TGTGCCAGCAGCTCGACCGGGACAAAAGAGACCCAGTACTTC	CASSSTGTKETQYF	NA	TRBV7-8	NA	TRBJ2-5
TGTGCCAGCAGTTCCGCGAGCCTACTCCAAGGCTACACCTTC	CASSSASLLQGYTF	NA	TRBV27	NA	TRBJ1-2
TGTGCCAGCAGTTCCCCGGGACTAGCGGGAGGTTTAGTTGGAACAGATACGCAGTATTTT	CASSSPGLAGGLVGTDTQYF	TRBD2	TRBV28	NA	TRBJ2-3
TGTGCCAGCAGCCCCCTTACGGGTACGCAGTATTTT	CASSPLTGTQYF	NA	TRBV28	NA	TRBJ2-3
TGTGCCAGCAGTCCCGACAGGGGAGGTCGTGGCTACACCTTC	CASSPDRGGRGYTF	TRBD1	TRBV6-4	NA	TRBJ1-2
TGTGCCAGCAGCCGCGACAGGAGCTACGAGCAGTACTTC	CASSRDRSYEQYF	NA	TRBV7-2	NA	TRBJ2-7
TGTGCCAGCAGTTTATTAGGACAGGGCGACTATGGCTACACCTTC	CASSLLGQGDYGYTF	TRBD1	TRBV27	NA	TRBJ1-2
TGTGCCAGCAGTGAGCTCAGGGCTGAGCTTGGCTACACCTTC	CASSELRAELGYTF	NA	TRBV2	NA	TRBJ1-2
TGTGCCAGCAGCGCCCTACCGGGACAGGGGGAAGAACCCGAGGACTATGGCTACACCTTC	CASSALPGQGEEPEDYGYTF	TRBD1	TRBV9	few	TRBJ1-2
TGTGCCAGCAGCGCGCGAACTAGCGGGAGATTCGGAGAGCAGTTCTTC	CASSARTSGRFGEQFF	TRBD2	TRBV9	NA	TRBJ2-1
TGTGCCAGCTCACCACTCGACAGGGGGGGGTATGGCTACACCTTC	CASSPLDRGGYGYTF	TRBD1	TRBV18	once	TRBJ1-2
TGTGCCAGCAGCTTGGGAACTAGCGGGAAGTCGGGATACAATGAGCAGTTCTTC	CASSLGTSGKSGYNEQFF	TRBD2	TRBV7-7	NA	TRBJ2-1
TGTGCCAGCAGACCCGACAGGGGCTATGGCTACACCTTC	CASRPDRGYGYTF	TRBD1	TRBV27	NA	TRBJ1-2
TGTGCCTGGAGTGTACACGCGGGCTCAACCGAAGCTTTCTTT	CAWSVHAGSTEAFF	NA	TRBV30	once	TRBJ1-1
TGTGCCAGCAGCTTGGGGGGAGGGCCCACCGGGGAGCTGTTTTTT	CASSLGGGPTGELFF	TRBD2	TRBV5-5	NA	TRBJ2-2